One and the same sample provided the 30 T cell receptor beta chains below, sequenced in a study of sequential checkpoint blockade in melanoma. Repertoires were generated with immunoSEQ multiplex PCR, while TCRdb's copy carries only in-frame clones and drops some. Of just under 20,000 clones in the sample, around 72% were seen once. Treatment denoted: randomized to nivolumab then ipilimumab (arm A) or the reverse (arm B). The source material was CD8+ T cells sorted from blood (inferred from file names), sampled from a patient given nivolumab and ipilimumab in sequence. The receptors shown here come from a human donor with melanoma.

DNA for the CDR3: TGTGCCAGCAGTCCCGGACACGATAATTCACCCCTCCACTTT. Translated, it gives CASSPGHDNSPLHF. The chain has TRBV6-5 and TRBJ1-6, with D possibly TRBD1 on 5 matching bases. This CDR3 has 14 amino acids. Germline V lookup: CDR1 MNHEY, CDR2 SVGAGI. V was shortened by 5 bases and J by 5 bases, with 10 bases between the two germline ends.

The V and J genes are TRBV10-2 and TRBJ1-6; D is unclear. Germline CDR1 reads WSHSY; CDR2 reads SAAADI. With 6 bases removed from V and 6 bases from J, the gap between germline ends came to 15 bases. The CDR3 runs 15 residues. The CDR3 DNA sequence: TGCGCCAGCAGCGGCGGAAGTGGGTTTAATTCACCCCTCCACTTT. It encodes CASSGGSGFNSPLHF.

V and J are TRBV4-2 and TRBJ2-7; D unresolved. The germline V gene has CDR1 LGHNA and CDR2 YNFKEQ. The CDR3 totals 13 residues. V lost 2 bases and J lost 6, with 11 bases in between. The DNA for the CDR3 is TGTGCCAGCAGCCAACCCTCTTCGGGCGAGCAGTACTTC. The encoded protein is CASSQPSSGEQYF.

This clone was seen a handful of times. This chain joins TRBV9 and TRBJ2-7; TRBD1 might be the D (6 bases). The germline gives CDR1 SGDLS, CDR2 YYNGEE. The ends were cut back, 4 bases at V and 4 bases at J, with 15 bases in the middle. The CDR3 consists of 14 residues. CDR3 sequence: CASSPKTGTYEQYF. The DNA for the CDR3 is TGTGCCAGCAGCCCTAAGACAGGAACTTACGAGCAGTACTTC.

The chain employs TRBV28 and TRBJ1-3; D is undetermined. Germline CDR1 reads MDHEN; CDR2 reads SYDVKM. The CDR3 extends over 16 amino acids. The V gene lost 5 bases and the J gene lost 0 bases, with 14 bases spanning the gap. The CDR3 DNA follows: TGTGCCAGCAGTCCCCCGGACTTTTTCTCTGGAAACACCATATATTTT. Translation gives CASSPPDFFSGNTIYF.

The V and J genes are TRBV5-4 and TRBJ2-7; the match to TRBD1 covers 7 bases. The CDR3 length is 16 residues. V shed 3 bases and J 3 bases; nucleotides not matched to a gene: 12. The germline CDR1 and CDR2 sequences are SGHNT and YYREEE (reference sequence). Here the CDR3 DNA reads TGTGCCAGCAGCTCTGGAAGGGGACAGAATTACTACGAGCAGTACTTC. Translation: CASSSGRGQNYYEQYF. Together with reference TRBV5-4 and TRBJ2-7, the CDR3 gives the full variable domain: ETGVTQSPTHLIKTRGQQVTLRCSSQSGHNTVSWYQQALGQGPQFIFQYYREEENGRGNFPPRFSGLQFPNYSSELNVNALELDDSALYLCASSSGRGQNYYEQYFGPGTRLTVT.

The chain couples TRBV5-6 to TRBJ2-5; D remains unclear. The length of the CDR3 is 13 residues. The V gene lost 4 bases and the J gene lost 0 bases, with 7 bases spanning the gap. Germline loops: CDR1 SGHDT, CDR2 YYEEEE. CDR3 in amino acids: CASSPRNQETQYF. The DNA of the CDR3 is TGTGCCAGCAGCCCCAGAAACCAAGAGACCCAGTACTTC.

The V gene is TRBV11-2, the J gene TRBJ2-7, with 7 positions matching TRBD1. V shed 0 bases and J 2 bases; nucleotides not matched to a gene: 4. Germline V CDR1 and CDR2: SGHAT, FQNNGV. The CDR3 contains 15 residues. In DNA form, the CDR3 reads TGTGCCAGCAGCTTAGACGTCCAGGGGGCCTACGAGCAGTACTTC. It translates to CASSLDVQGAYEQYF.

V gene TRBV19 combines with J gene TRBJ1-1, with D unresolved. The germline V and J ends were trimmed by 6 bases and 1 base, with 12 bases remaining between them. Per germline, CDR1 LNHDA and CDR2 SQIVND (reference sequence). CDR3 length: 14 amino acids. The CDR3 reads CASSPGSSNTEAFF. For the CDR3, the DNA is TGTGCCAGTAGCCCGGGATCTTCGAACACTGAAGCTTTCTTT.

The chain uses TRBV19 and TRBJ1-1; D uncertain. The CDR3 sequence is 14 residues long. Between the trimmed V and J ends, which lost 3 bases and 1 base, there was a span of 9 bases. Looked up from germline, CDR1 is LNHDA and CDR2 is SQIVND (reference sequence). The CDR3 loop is CASSMREGNTEAFF. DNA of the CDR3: TGTGCCAGTAGTATGAGGGAAGGGAACACTGAAGCTTTCTTT.

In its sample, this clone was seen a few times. CDR3 DNA sequence: TGTGCCTGGCGGGAAGGCCCATCTGGCTACACCTTC. This sequence encodes CAWREGPSGYTF. The V call is TRBV30, the J call TRBJ1-2; no clear D gene. This CDR3 comprises 12 residues. Trimming cost V 5 bases and J 7 bases, with 14 bases left between them. From germline, CDR1 is GTSNPN and CDR2 SVGIG (reference sequence). Filled out from reference TRBV30 and TRBJ1-2, the complete variable domain reads SQTIHQWPATLVQPVGSPLSLECTVEGTSNPNLYWYRQAAGRGLQLLFYSVGIGQISSEVPQNLSASRPQDRQFILSSKKLLLSDSGFYLCAWREGPSGYTFGSGTRLTVV.

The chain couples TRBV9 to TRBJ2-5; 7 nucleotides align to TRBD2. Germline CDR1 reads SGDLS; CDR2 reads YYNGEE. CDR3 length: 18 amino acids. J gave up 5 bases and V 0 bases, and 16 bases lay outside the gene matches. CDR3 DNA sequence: TGTGCCAGCAGCGTAGGGGGTTGGGGGGGACTGAAGGATGAGACCCAGTACTTC. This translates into CASSVGGWGGLKDETQYF.

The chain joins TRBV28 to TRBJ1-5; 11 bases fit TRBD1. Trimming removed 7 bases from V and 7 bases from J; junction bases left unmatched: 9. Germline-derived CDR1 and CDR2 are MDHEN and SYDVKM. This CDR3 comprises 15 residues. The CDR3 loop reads CASTPGQGGYQPQHF. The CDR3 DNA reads TGTGCCAGCACCCCGGGACAGGGGGGTTACCAGCCCCAGCATTTT.

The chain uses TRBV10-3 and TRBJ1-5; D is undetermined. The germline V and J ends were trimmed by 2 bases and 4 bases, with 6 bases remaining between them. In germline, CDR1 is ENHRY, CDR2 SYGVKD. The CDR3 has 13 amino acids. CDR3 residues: CAISEAGNQPQHF. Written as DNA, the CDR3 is TGTGCCATCAGTGAGGCGGGGAATCAGCCCCAGCATTTT.

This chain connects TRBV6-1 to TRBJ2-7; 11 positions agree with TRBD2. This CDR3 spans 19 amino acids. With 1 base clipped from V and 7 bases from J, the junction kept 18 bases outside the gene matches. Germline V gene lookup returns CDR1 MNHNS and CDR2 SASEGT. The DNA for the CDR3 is TGTGCCAGCAGTGAAGACTCGACTAGCGGGAACTACCTTACTTGGGAGCAGTACTTC. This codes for CASSEDSTSGNYLTWEQYF.

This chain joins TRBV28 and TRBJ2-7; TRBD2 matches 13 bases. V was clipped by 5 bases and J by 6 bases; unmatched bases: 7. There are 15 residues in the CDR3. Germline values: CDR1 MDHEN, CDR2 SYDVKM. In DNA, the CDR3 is TGTGCCAGCAGTCCGCCGGGACTAGCGGGATCCGAGCAGTACTTC. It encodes CASSPPGLAGSEQYF.

CDR3 nucleotide sequence: TGTGCCAGCAGAATCGCCGGTAACTACGAGCAGTACTTC. Translation: CASRIAGNYEQYF. The chain uses TRBV5-6 and TRBJ2-7, with unresolved D. CDR3 length: 13 residues. Germline V gene lookup returns CDR1 SGHDT and CDR2 YYEEEE. Trimming removed 5 bases from V and 3 bases from J, with 12 bases in between.

The DNA for the CDR3 is TGTGCCAGCAGTTTAATCCGAGACTCTGGAAACACCATATATTTT. This codes for CASSLIRDSGNTIYF. The gene calls are TRBV28 and TRBJ1-3; no firm D call. Trimming left V 2 bases short and J 0 bases short, with 8 bases between. The CDR3 is made up of 15 amino acids. Germline V lookup: CDR1 MDHEN, CDR2 SYDVKM.

CDR3 loop: CASSSSSGTGSYEQYF. CDR3 coding DNA: TGCGCCAGCAGCTCCTCTTCCGGGACAGGGTCCTACGAGCAGTACTTC. The gene calls are TRBV5-1 and TRBJ2-7; 9 bases match TRBD1. The CDR3 consists of 16 residues. After removal of 3 bases from V and 1 base from J, the junction contained 8 bases not matched to a gene. Germline-derived CDR1 and CDR2 are SGHRS and YFSETQ. The full variable domain, with the rest looked up from reference TRBV5-1 and TRBJ2-7, is KAGVTQTPRYLIKTRGQQVTLSCSPISGHRSVSWYQQTPGQGLQFLFEYFSETQRNKGNFPGRFSGRQFSNSRSEMNVSTLELGDSALYLCASSSSSGTGSYEQYFGPGTRLTVT.

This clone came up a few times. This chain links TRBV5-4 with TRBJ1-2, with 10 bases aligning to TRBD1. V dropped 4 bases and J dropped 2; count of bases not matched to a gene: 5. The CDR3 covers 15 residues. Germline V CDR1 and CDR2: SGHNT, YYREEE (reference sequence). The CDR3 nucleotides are TGTGCCAGCAGCCCGGGACAGGGGCTAAACTATGGCTACACCTTC. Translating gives CASSPGQGLNYGYTF.

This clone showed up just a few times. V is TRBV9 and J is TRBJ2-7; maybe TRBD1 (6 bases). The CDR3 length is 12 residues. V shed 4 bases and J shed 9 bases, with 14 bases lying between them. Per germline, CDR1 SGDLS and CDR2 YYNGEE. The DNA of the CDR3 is TGTGCCAGCAGCTCCGGGACATACTCGCAGTACTTC. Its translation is CASSSGTYSQYF.

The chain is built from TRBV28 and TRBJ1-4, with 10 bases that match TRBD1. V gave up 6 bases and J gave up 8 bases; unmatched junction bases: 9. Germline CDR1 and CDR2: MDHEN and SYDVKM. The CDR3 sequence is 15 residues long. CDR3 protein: CASRGGTGVGEKLFF. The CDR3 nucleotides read TGTGCCAGCAGGGGGGGGACAGGGGTGGGGGAAAAACTGTTTTTT.

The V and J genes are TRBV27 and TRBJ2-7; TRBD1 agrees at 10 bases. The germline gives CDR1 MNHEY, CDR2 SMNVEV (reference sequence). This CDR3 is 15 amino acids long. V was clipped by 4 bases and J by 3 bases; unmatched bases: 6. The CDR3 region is CASSSRGTGDYEQYF. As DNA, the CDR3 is TGTGCCAGCAGTTCTAGGGGGACAGGGGACTACGAGCAGTACTTC.

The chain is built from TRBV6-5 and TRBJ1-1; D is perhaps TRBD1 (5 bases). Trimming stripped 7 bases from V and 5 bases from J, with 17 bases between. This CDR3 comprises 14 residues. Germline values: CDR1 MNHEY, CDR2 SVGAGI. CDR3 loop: CASIHWRGGTEAFF. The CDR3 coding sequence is TGTGCCAGCATCCACTGGAGGGGAGGGACTGAAGCTTTCTTT.

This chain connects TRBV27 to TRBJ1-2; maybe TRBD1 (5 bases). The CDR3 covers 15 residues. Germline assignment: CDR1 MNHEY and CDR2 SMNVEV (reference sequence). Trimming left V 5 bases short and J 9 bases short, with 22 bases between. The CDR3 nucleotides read TGTGCCAGCAGTCAAAGGACCGGGGGGGTCTACAGCTACACCTTC. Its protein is CASSQRTGGVYSYTF.

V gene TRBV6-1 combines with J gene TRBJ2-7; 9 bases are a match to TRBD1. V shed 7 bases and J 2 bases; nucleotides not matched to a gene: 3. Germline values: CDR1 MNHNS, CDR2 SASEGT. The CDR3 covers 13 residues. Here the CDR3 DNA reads TGTGCCAGCACTTGGACAGGGGCCTACGAGCAGTACTTC. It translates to CASTWTGAYEQYF.

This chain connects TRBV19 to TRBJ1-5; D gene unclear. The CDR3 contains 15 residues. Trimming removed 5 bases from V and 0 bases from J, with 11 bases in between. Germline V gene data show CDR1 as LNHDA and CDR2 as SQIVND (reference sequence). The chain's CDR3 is CASSWAGYSNQPQHF. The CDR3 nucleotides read TGTGCCAGTAGTTGGGCAGGCTATAGCAATCAGCCCCAGCATTTT.

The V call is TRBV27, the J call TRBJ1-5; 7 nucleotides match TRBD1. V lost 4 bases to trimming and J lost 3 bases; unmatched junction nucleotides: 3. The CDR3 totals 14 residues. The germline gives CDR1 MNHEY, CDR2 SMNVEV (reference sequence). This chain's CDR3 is CASSSGQVNQPQHF. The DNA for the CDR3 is TGTGCCAGCAGTTCCGGACAGGTCAATCAGCCCCAGCATTTT.

DNA for the CDR3: TGTGCCAGCAGAGTTCGGACAGGGGGTGACACTGAAGCTTTCTTT. It specifies CASRVRTGGDTEAFF. This chain joins TRBV6-1 and TRBJ1-1; TRBD1 agrees at 10 bases. Unmatched junction bases numbered 7, after V lost 6 bases and J lost 3 bases. Germline CDR1 reads MNHNS; CDR2 reads SASEGT. The CDR3 consists of 15 residues.

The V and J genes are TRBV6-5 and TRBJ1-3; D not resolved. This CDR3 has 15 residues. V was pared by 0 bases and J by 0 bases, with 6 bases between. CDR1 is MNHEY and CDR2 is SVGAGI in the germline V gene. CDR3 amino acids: CASSYSSNSGNTIYF. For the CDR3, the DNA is TGTGCCAGCAGTTACTCGAGCAACTCTGGAAACACCATATATTTT.